The 10 T cell receptor beta chains below come from one sample, sequenced in a study of blood T cell repertoires in COVID-19. Only in-frame clones appear in the TCRdb table, and some are missing; sequencing was by immunoSEQ multiplex PCR. Among about 280,000 clones listed, approximately 90% were seen once. The source material was peripheral blood. The receptors were sampled from a man aged 40-49 years with acute or convalescent COVID-19.

This clone was recorded a few times. The chain recombines TRBV5-4 with TRBJ1-2; possibly TRBD1 for D (5 bases). Trimming stripped 4 bases from V and 7 bases from J, with 17 bases between. CDR3 length equals 14 residues. Germline CDR1 reads SGHNT; CDR2 reads YYREEE (reference sequence). CDR3 sequence: CASSPGGVFRGYTF. In DNA, the CDR3 is TGTGCCAGCAGCCCTGGAGGGGTATTTCGTGGCTACACCTTC.

CDR3 DNA: TGTGCCAGCTCACCACCGAATGAGGTGGGCAACGTCCTGACTTTC. Translating it yields CASSPPNEVGNVLTF. V and J are TRBV18 and TRBJ2-6; no reliable D call. Germline loops: CDR1 KGHSH, CDR2 LQKENI. The CDR3 extends over 15 amino acids. V was pared by 0 bases and J by 9 bases, with 12 bases between.

The V gene is TRBV9, the J gene TRBJ2-7; 9 bases are shared with TRBD1. V dropped 3 bases and J dropped 7; count of bases not matched to a gene: 8. Germline-derived CDR1 and CDR2 are SGDLS and YYNGEE. The CDR3 extends over 14 amino acids. CDR3 amino acids: CASSARTGAEEQYF. DNA of the CDR3: TGTGCCAGCAGCGCCCGGACAGGGGCCGAGGAGCAGTACTTC.

The rearrangement joins TRBV3-1 (or the pseudogene TRBV3-2) to TRBJ1-4; D gene unclear. Trimming took 5 bases from V and 6 from J, leaving 16 bases between them. The germline V gene encodes CDR1 LGHDT and CDR2 YNNKEL (reference sequence). The CDR3 has 15 amino acids. The CDR3 reads CASSTTGVSHEKLFF. The CDR3 DNA reads as TGTGCCAGCAGCACGACCGGGGTTTCGCATGAAAAACTGTTTTTT.

The rearrangement links TRBV12-3 or TRBV12-4 to TRBJ1-5; TRBD1 is a possible D gene (5 bases). V was trimmed by 7 bases and J by 5 bases, leaving 12 bases between them. This CDR3 spans 13 amino acids. CDR3 residues: CASTMEGHQPQHF. In DNA form, the CDR3 reads TGTGCCAGCACCATGGAGGGGCATCAGCCCCAGCATTTT.

The V gene is TRBV5-5, the J gene TRBJ1-5; possible D gene TRBD1, 5 bases. This CDR3 has 18 residues. Germline V gives CDR1 SGHKS, CDR2 YYEKEE (reference sequence). Between the trimmed V and J ends, which lost 0 bases and 0 bases, there was a span of 16 bases. The CDR3 DNA sequence: TGTGCCAGCAGCTTGGGAGGGTTAGCGGGACCTAGCAATCAGCCCCAGCATTTT. This codes for CASSLGGLAGPSNQPQHF.

This chain joins TRBV30 and TRBJ2-3; TRBD1 is a possible D gene (6 bases). V lost 2 bases and J lost 4, with 13 bases in between. The CDR3 has 14 residues. The germline CDR1 and CDR2 sequences are GTSNPN and SVGIG (reference sequence). In nucleotides, the CDR3 is TGTGCCTGGAGTATTAGACAGGTCGCAGATACGCAGTATTTT. It translates to CAWSIRQVADTQYF.

The V gene is TRBV28, the J gene TRBJ1-3; 7 bases align to TRBD1. The CDR3 is 17 residues long. Germline V gene lookup returns CDR1 MDHEN and CDR2 SYDVKM. The V segment lost 5 bases and the J segment 0 bases; nucleotides outside the gene matches: 10. CDR3 coding DNA: TGTGCCAGCAGTCTGGGACAGACGATCAGCTCTGGAAACACCATATATTTT. This gives the protein CASSLGQTISSGNTIYF.

This chain uses TRBV21-1 with TRBJ1-4; TRBD1 was called by the table and not checked on the DNA. TRBV21-1 is described as a pseudogene. This CDR3 is built from 16 residues. The CDR3 loop is CASLRRIRQGNEKLFF. DNA of the CDR3: TGTGCCAGCCTAAGGAGGATCCGACAGGGAAATGAAAAACTGTTTTTT.

V is TRBV12-3 or TRBV12-4 and J is TRBJ1-5; D gene uncertain. V was clipped by 5 bases and J by 7 bases, with 9 bases between them. This CDR3 comprises 12 residues. The CDR3 reads CASSNGWQPQHF. CDR3 sequence (DNA): TGTGCCAGCAGTAACGGGTGGCAGCCCCAGCATTTT.